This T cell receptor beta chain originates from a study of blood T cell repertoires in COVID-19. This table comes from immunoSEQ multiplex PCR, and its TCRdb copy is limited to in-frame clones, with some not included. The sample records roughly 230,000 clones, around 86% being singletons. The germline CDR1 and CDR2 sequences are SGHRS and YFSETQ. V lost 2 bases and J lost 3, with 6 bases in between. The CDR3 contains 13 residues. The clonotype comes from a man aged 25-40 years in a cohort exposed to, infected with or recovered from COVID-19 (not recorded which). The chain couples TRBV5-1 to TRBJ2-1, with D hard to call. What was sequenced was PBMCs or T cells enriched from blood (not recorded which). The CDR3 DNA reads TGCGCCAGCAGCTTAAACTTCTACAATGAGCAGTTCTTC. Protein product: CASSLNFYNEQFF.